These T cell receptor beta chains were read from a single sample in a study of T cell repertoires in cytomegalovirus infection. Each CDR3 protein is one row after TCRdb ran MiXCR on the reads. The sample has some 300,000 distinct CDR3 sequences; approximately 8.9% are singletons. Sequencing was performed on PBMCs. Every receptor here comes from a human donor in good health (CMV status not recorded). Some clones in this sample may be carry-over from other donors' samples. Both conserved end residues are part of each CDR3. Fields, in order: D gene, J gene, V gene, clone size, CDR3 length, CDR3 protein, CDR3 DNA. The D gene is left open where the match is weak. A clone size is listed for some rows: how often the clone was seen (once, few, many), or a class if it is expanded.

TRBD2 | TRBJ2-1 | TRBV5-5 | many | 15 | CASSLEAGGTHEQFF | TGTGCCAGCAGCTTGGAGGCGGGGGGGACCCATGAGCAGTTCTTC
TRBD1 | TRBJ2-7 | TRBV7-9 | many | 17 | CASSPSQGTGRSYEQYF | TGTGCCAGCAGCCCTAGTCAAGGGACAGGGAGGTCCTACGAGCAGTACTTC
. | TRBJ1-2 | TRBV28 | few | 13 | CATPGVLGYGYTF | TGTGCCACCCCAGGGGTTTTAGGCTATGGCTACACCTTC
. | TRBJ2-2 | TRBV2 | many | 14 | CASSWDKNTGELFF | TGTGCCAGCAGTTGGGACAAGAACACCGGGGAGCTGTTTTTT
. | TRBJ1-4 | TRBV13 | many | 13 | CASSMGLNEKLFF | TGTGCCAGCAGCATGGGCCTCAATGAAAAACTGTTTTTT
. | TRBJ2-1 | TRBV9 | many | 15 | CASSVGWGGRSEQFF | TGTGCCAGCAGCGTAGGATGGGGGGGCCGAAGTGAGCAGTTCTTC
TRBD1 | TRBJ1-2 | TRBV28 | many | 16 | CASSSWTGVMDYGYTF | TGTGCCAGCAGTTCCTGGACAGGGGTCATGGACTATGGCTACACCTTC
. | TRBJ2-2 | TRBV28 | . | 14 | CASSDRGTGGGLFF | TGTGCCAGCAGCGACAGGGGAACCGGCGGGGGGCTGTTTTTT
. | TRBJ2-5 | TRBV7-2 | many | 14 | CASSSGLGGETQYF | TGTGCCAGCAGCTCCGGACTCGGAGGCGAGACCCAGTACTTC
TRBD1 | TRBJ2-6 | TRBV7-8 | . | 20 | CASSPYRTGTGVSGANVLTF | TGTGCCAGCAGCCCATATCGAACCGGGACAGGGGTTAGTGGGGCCAACGTCCTGACTTTC
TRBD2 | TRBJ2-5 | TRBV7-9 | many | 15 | CASSLSGLAEETQYF | TGTGCCAGCAGCTTAAGTGGACTAGCGGAAGAGACCCAGTACTTC
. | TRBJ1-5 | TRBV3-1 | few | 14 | CASSPGGGSQPQHF | TGTGCCAGCAGCCCCGGGGGGGGCTCTCAGCCCCAGCATTTT
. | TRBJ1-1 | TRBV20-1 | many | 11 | CSARRDTEAFF | TGCAGTGCTAGGCGTGACACTGAAGCTTTCTTT